These 11 T cell receptor beta chains were all obtained from the same sample, sequenced in a study of T-cell memory formation after mild COVID-19. TCRdb re-called the 5' RACE reads through MiXCR, storing one row per CDR3 protein. Here the sample spans about 470,000 distinct CDR3 sequences, approximately 25% being singletons. The material sequenced was PBMCs or a T cell subset sorted from them (not recorded which). The source of these receptors is an adult woman who had mild COVID-19 (a few samples of this study predate the infection). Cell type and time point are not known.

This clonotype was counted a few times. This sequence joins TRBV7-2 and TRBJ2-7; TRBD2 aligns across 9 bases. Germline trimming cut 5 bases from V and 2 bases from J; bases unmatched to any gene: 7. The CDR3 has 15 amino acids. Germline-derived CDR1 and CDR2 are SGHTA and FQGNSA. The CDR3 DNA sequence: TGTGCCAGCAGCCCAGTAGCGGGGGAAACCTACGAGCAGTACTTC. Protein product: CASSPVAGETYEQYF. Combining the CDR3 with reference TRBV7-2 and TRBJ2-7 gives the whole variable domain GAGVSQSPSNKVTEKGKDVELRCDPISGHTALYWYRQSLGQGLEFLIYFQGNSAPDKSGLPSDRFSAERTGGSVSTLTIQRTQQEDSAVYLCASSPVAGETYEQYFGPGTRLTVT.

V usage is TRBV7-2 and J usage is TRBJ2-1; D is uncertain. CDR1 and CDR2 (germline): SGHTA, FQGNSA. Trimming removed 1 base at V and 0 bases at J, with 10 bases between. CDR3 length: 16 amino acids. The CDR3 loop reads CASSLVLRISYNEQFF. CDR3 nucleotides: TGTGCCAGCAGCTTAGTGCTTAGGATCTCCTACAATGAGCAGTTCTTC.

The chain has TRBV6-5 and TRBJ2-3; D is uncertain. The V end was cut by 0 bases, the J end by 4 bases, with 14 bases between. The germline V gene has CDR1 MNHEY and CDR2 SVGAGI. This CDR3 is built from 16 residues. CDR3 in amino acids: CASSYSSRAPPDTQYF. The DNA of the CDR3 is TGTGCCAGCAGTTACTCGAGTCGGGCCCCGCCAGATACGCAGTATTTT.

This chain joins TRBV6-1 and TRBJ2-7, with 8 positions matching TRBD2. This CDR3 is built from 14 residues. CDR1 is MNHNS and CDR2 is SASEGT in the germline V gene. V lost 8 bases and J lost 3; bases outside the gene matches: 9. The CDR3 nucleotides are TGTGCCAGCGGGGAAATAGCGGGGAACTACGAGCAGTACTTC. Translated, it gives CASGEIAGNYEQYF.

The V and J genes are TRBV5-1 and TRBJ1-1; 10 bases agree with TRBD1. The germline V gene encodes CDR1 SGHRS and CDR2 YFSETQ. The V gene end was trimmed by 0 bases and the J gene end by 5 bases; junction bases not matched to a gene: 1. The CDR3 sequence is 14 residues long. The CDR3 coding sequence is TGCGCCAGCAGCTTGGGGGACAGGGGAACTGAAGCTTTCTTT. It encodes CASSLGDRGTEAFF. The whole variable domain, filled in from reference TRBV5-1 and TRBJ1-1, reads KAGVTQTPRYLIKTRGQQVTLSCSPISGHRSVSWYQQTPGQGLQFLFEYFSETQRNKGNFPGRFSGRQFSNSRSEMNVSTLELGDSALYLCASSLGDRGTEAFFGQGTRLTVV.

In its sample, this clonotype was seen a few times. The rearrangement joins TRBV14 to TRBJ1-1; D unresolved. The CDR3 covers 12 residues. The V and J ends lost 4 bases and 3 bases respectively, with 6 bases between them. From germline, CDR1 is SGHDN and CDR2 FVKESK. The CDR3 protein is CASSREYTEAFF. DNA for the CDR3: TGTGCCAGCAGCCGGGAGTACACTGAAGCTTTCTTT.

This clonotype was found a few times. An end of the junction differs from the germline gene, which may be a read error. CDR3 sequence reads: CSARFDRRASNDKLFF. CDR3 bases: TGCAGTGCTAGATTTGATAGAAGAGCGAGTAATGATAAACTGTTTTTT. V gene TRBV20-1 combines with J gene TRBJ1-4; no firm D call. The CDR3 has 16 residues. Germline CDR1 DFQATT, CDR2 SNEGSKA (reference sequence).

The chain uses TRBV7-9 and TRBJ1-4; possibly TRBD1 for D (6 bases). The CDR3 is made up of 19 amino acids. CDR1 is SEHNR, CDR2 FQNEAQ, per germline (reference sequence). The V end lost 2 bases, the J end lost 8 bases, and 27 bases lay between the germline ends. The chain's CDR3 is CASSLYPRAGDPWGEKLFF. CDR3 DNA sequence: TGTGCCAGCAGCTTATACCCCCGCGCAGGGGACCCTTGGGGGGAAAAACTGTTTTTT.

The chain is built from TRBV7-8 and TRBJ2-5, with 8 bases aligning to TRBD2. Unmatched junction bases numbered 6, after V lost 1 base and J lost 2 bases. The CDR3 totals 16 residues. The germline CDR1 and CDR2 sequences are SGHVS and FQNEAQ. CDR3 amino acids: CASSLVSGGWQETQYF. The CDR3 DNA reads TGTGCCAGCAGCTTAGTCAGCGGGGGTTGGCAAGAGACCCAGTACTTC.

This clonotype appeared a single time. The chain couples TRBV19 to TRBJ2-2, with TRBD2 matching 10 bases. The CDR3 length is 20 residues. Germline V gene sequence: CDR1 LNHDA, CDR2 SQIVND (reference sequence). Losses at the gene ends were 5 bases for V and 3 bases for J; bases not matched to a gene: 18. CDR3 sequence (DNA): TGTGCCAGTAGTGCCCTGACCGGGACTAGCGCTAGACGGTACACCGGGGAGCTGTTTTTT. It specifies CASSALTGTSARRYTGELFF. Supplemented by reference TRBV19 and TRBJ2-2, the full variable domain reads DGGITQSPKYLFRKEGQNVTLSCEQNLNHDAMYWYRQDPGQGLRLIYYSQIVNDFQKGDIAEGYSVSREKKESFPLTVTSAQKNPTAFYLCASSALTGTSARRYTGELFFGEGSRLTVL.

The chain recombines TRBV7-2 with TRBJ2-2; D is undetermined. Trimming took off 1 base at V and 6 bases at J, with 9 bases between the two ends. Germline CDR1 SGHTA, CDR2 FQGNSA. This CDR3 contains 14 residues. The CDR3 here is CASSLEAAAGELFF. CDR3 coding DNA: TGTGCCAGCAGCTTAGAGGCGGCAGCCGGGGAGCTGTTTTTT.